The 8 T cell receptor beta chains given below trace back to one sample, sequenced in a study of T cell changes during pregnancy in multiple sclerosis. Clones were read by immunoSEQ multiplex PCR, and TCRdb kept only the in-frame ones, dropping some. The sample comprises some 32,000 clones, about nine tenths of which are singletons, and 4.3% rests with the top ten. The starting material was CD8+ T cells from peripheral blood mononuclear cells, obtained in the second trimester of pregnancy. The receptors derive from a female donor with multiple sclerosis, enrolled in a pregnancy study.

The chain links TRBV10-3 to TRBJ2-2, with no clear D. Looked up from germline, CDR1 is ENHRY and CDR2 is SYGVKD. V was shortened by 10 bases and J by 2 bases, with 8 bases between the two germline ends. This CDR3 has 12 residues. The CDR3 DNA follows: TGTGCCACTAAAGTTAACACCGGGGAGCTGTTTTTT. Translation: CATKVNTGELFF.

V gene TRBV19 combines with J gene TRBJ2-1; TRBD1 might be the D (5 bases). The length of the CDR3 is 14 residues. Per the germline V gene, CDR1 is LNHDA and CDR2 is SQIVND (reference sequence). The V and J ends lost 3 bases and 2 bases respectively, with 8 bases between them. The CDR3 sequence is CASSIQGTYNEQFF. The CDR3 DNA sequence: TGTGCCAGTAGTATTCAGGGCACCTACAATGAGCAGTTCTTC.

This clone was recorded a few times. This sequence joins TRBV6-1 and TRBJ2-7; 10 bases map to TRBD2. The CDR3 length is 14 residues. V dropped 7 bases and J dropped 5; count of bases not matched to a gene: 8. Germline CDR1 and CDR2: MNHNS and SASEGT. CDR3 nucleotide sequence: TGTGCCAGCACCGAAGGAGCGGGAGGGCACGAGCAGTACTTC. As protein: CASTEGAGGHEQYF.

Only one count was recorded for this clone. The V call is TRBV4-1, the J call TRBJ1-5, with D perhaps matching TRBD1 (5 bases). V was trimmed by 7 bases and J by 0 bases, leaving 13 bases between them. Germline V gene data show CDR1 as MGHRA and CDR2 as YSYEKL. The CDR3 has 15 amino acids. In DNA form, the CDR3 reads TGCGCCAGCAATTTTGACAGAAATAGCAATCAGCCCCAGCATTTT. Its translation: CASNFDRNSNQPQHF.

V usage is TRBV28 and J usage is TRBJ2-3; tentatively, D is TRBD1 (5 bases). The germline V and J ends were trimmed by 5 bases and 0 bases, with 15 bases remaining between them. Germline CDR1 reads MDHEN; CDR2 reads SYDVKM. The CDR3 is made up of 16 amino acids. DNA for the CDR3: TGTGCCAGCAGTCCCCGTGGGGCGGCTAGCACAGATACGCAGTATTTT. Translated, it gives CASSPRGAASTDTQYF.

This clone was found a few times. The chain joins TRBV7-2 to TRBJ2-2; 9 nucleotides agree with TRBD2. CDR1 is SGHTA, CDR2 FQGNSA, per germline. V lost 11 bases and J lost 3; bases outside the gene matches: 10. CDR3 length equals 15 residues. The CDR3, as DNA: TGTGCCGACACCGTGGGCGGGAGGGACACCGGGGAGCTGTTTTTT. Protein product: CADTVGGRDTGELFF.

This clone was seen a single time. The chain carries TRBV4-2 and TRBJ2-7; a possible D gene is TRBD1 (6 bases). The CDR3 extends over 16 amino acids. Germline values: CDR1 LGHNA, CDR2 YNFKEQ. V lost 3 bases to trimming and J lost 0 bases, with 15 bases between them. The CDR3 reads CASSQETGRPSYEQYF. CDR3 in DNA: TGTGCCAGCAGCCAGGAGACAGGACGCCCCTCCTACGAGCAGTACTTC.

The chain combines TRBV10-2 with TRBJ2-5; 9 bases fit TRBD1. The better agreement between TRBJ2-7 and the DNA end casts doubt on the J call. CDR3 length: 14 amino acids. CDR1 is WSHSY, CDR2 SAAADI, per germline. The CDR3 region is CASSSGQGFYEQYF. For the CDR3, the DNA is TGCGCCAGCAGTTCGGGACAGGGCTTCTACGAGCAGTACTTC.